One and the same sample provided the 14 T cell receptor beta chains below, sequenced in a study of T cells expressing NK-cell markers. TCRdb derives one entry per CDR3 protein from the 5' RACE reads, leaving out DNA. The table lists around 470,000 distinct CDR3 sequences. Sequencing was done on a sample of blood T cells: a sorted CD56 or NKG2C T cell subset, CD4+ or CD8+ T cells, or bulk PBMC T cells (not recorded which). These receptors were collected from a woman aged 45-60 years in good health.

The CDR3 reads CASSFAPWEQFF. The chain recombines TRBV5-1 with TRBJ2-1; with no DNA, the TCRdb D assignment of TRBD1 cannot be verified. Germline V gives CDR1 SGHRS, CDR2 YFSETQ. The CDR3 extends over 12 amino acids.

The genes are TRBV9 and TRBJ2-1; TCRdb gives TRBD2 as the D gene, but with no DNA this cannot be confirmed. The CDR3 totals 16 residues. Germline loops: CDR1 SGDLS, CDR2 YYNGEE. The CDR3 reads CASSNRLALGVNEQFF.

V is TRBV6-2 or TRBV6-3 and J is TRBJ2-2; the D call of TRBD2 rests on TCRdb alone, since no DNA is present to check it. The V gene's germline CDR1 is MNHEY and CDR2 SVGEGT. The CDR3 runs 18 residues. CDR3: CASSPRTSGRADLGELFF.

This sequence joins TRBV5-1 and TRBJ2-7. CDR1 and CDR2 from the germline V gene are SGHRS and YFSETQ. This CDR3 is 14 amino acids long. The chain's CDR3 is CASSLALIDTEQYF. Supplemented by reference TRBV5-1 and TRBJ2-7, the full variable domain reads KAGVTQTPRYLIKTRGQQVTLSCSPISGHRSVSWYQQTPGQGLQFLFEYFSETQRNKGNFPGRFSGRQFSNSRSEMNVSTLELGDSALYLCASSLALIDTEQYFGPGTRLTVT.

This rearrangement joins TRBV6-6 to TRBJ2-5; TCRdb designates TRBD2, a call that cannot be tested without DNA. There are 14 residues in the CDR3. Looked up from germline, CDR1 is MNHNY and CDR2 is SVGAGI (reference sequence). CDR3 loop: CASSYGGLTETQYF.

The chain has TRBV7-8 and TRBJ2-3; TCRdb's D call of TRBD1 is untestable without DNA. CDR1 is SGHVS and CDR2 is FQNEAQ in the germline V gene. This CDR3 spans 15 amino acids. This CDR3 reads CASRRQTVDSDTQYF.

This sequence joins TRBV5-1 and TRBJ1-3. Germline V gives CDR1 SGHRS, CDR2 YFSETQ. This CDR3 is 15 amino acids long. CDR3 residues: CASRTTLDSGNTIYF.

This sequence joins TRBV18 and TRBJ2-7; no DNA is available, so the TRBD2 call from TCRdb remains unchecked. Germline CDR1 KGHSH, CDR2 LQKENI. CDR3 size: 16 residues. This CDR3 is CASSQGLAGSSYEQYF.

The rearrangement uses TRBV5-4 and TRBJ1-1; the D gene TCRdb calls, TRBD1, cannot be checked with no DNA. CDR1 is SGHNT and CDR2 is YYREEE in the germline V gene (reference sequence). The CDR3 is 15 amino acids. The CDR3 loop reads CASSSLQGARTEAFF.

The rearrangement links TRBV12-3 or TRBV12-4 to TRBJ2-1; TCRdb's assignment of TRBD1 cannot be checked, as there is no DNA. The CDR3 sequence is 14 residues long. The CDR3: CASSLAGGGGEQFF.

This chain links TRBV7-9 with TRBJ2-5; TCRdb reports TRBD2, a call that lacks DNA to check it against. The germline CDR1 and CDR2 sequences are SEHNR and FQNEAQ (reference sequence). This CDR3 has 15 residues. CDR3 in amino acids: CASSFGLVGRETQYF.

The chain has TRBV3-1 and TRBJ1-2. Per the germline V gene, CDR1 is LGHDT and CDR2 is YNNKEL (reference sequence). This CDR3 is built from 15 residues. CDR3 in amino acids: CASSPDWRASYGYTF.

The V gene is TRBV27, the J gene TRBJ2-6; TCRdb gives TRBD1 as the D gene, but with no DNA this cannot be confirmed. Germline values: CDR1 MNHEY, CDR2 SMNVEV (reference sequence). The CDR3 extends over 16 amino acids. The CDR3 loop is CASSFRGARGANVLTF.

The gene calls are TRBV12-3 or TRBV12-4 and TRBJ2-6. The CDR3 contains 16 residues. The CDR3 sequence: CASSPYRMSGANVLTF.